A single sample is the source of the 16 T cell receptor beta chains below, sequenced in a study of shared clonotypes between healthy human individuals. Only CD45RO-negative cells positively selected for CCR7 counted as naive CD8 cells, so terminally differentiated effector memory CD45RA+ cells were excluded. TCRdb's copy holds only in-frame clones and misses some; the assay was immunoSEQ multiplex PCR. This table has under 600,000 clones, about 98% appearing once. The sequencing sample was made of naive CD8+ T cells sorted from blood. The receptors stem from a man aged 25-45 years in good health.

The chain is built from TRBV7-8 and TRBJ2-3; D is perhaps TRBD1 (6 bases). Per germline, CDR1 SGHVS and CDR2 FQNEAQ. The V end lost 4 bases, the J end lost 8 bases, and 16 bases lay between the germline ends. There are 14 residues in the CDR3. The CDR3 loop is CASSSGAYEVTQYF. DNA of the CDR3: TGTGCCAGCAGCTCAGGGGCGTATGAGGTTACGCAGTATTTT.

The chain joins TRBV29-1 to TRBJ1-1; D perhaps matches TRBD1 (6 bases). Looked up from germline, CDR1 is SQVTM and CDR2 is ANQGSEA. Trimming took off 3 bases at V and 6 bases at J, with 11 bases between the two ends. This CDR3 spans 12 amino acids. The CDR3 coding sequence is TGCAGCGTTGAGTATGGGGGCGCTGAAGCTTTCTTT. Translating it yields CSVEYGGAEAFF.

The chain joins TRBV29-1 to TRBJ2-1, with TRBD1 matching over 7 bases. There are 16 residues in the CDR3. Unmatched junction bases numbered 14, after V lost 3 bases and J lost 6 bases. Germline CDR1 is SQVTM and CDR2 is ANQGSEA. The CDR3 DNA reads as TGCAGCGTTGATTTGGCCGGGACAGAATTGGGCAATGAGCAGTTCTTC. The encoded protein is CSVDLAGTELGNEQFF.

The chain joins TRBV4-1 to TRBJ2-1; D gene uncertain. Germline lookup yields CDR1 MGHRA and CDR2 YSYEKL. There are 13 residues in the CDR3. V was pared by 1 base and J by 9 bases, with 10 bases between. The CDR3 protein is CASSQVSWSEQFF. The CDR3 coding sequence is TGCGCCAGCAGCCAAGTGTCCTGGAGTGAGCAGTTCTTC.

V is TRBV13 and J is TRBJ2-5, with TRBD1 as a possible D gene (5 bases). The V end lost 0 bases, the J end lost 4 bases, and 9 bases lay between the germline ends. Per the germline V gene, CDR1 is PRHDT and CDR2 is FYEKMQ (reference sequence). The CDR3 is 14 amino acids. CDR3 sequence (DNA): TGTGCCAGCAGCTTAGGTCTGGGGCGAGAGACCCAGTACTTC. Protein product: CASSLGLGRETQYF.

This clone was observed a single time. V is TRBV18 and J is TRBJ2-3; no definite D call. The V end was cut by 1 base, the J end by 2 bases, with 22 bases between. The CDR3 sequence is 19 residues long. Germline CDR1 KGHSH, CDR2 LQKENI. The CDR3 nucleotides read TGTGCCAGCTCACCACAGCTTTTCATGCGAGCGCGCCCCACAGATACGCAGTATTTT. Its protein product is CASSPQLFMRARPTDTQYF.

The chain has TRBV7-6 and TRBJ1-1, with TRBD1 as a possible D gene (6 bases). This CDR3 region has 15 residues. The germline V gene encodes CDR1 SGHVS and CDR2 FNYEAQ. V lost 6 bases to trimming and J lost 0 bases, with 14 bases between them. CDR3 sequence reads: CASSSSGTLNTEAFF. DNA for the CDR3: TGTGCCAGCAGTTCTTCCGGGACACTGAACACTGAAGCTTTCTTT. The full variable domain, rest sourced from reference TRBV7-6 and TRBJ1-1, is GAGVSQSPRYKVTKRGQDVALRCDPISGHVSLYWYRQALGQGPEFLTYFNYEAQQDKSGLPNDRFSAERPEGSISTLTIQRTEQRDSAMYRCASSSSGTLNTEAFFGQGTRLTVV.

This chain joins TRBV29-1 and TRBJ1-4, with D perhaps TRBD1 (6 bases). Germline V lookup: CDR1 SQVTM, CDR2 ANQGSEA. V lost 4 bases, J lost 6 bases, and 15 bases lay in between. The CDR3 is 14 amino acids. Here the CDR3 DNA reads TGCAGCGTTGGCGGACCGCCAGGGGATGAAAAACTGTTTTTT. Its protein product is CSVGGPPGDEKLFF.

The chain combines TRBV19 with TRBJ1-5; TRBD1 might be the D (5 bases). V lost 2 bases to trimming and J lost 1 base, with 12 bases between them. Germline CDR1 reads LNHDA; CDR2 reads SQIVND (reference sequence). CDR3 size: 16 residues. The chain's CDR3 is CASSITGRPSNQPQHF. The CDR3 DNA reads as TGTGCCAGTAGTATAACGGGACGGCCAAGCAATCAGCCCCAGCATTTT. Together with reference TRBV19 and TRBJ1-5, the CDR3 gives the full variable domain: DGGITQSPKYLFRKEGQNVTLSCEQNLNHDAMYWYRQDPGQGLRLIYYSQIVNDFQKGDIAEGYSVSREKKESFPLTVTSAQKNPTAFYLCASSITGRPSNQPQHFGDGTRLSIL.

J is TRBJ2-1 and V is TRBV4-2; perhaps TRBD2 as D (5 bases). Germline V gene lookup returns CDR1 LGHNA and CDR2 YNFKEQ. The ends were cut back, 2 bases at V and 1 base at J, with 15 bases in the middle. The length of the CDR3 is 17 residues. Here the CDR3 DNA reads TGTGCCAGCAGCCAACCAGAAGCGGATACTTCCTACAATGAGCAGTTCTTC. It encodes CASSQPEADTSYNEQFF.

The chain joins TRBV9 to TRBJ2-3, with D maybe TRBD2 (6 bases). V gave up 1 base and J gave up 1 base, with 13 bases separating them. Germline loops: CDR1 SGDLS, CDR2 YYNGEE. This CDR3 comprises 16 residues. The CDR3 DNA sequence: TGTGCCAGCAGCGTAAATAGTGGCGGGGGCACAGATACGCAGTATTTT. Its protein product is CASSVNSGGGTDTQYF.

This chain joins TRBV5-4 and TRBJ2-7; 7 bases map to TRBD1. V gave up 2 bases and J gave up 2 bases; unmatched junction bases: 7. Germline-derived CDR1 and CDR2 are SGHNT and YYREEE (reference sequence). There are 15 residues in the CDR3. The chain's CDR3 is CASSFGQGDTYEQYF. CDR3 coding DNA: TGTGCCAGCAGCTTCGGGCAGGGGGACACCTACGAGCAGTACTTC.

The chain couples TRBV29-1 to TRBJ1-1, with D unresolved. Trimming shortened V by 2 bases and J by 7 bases, and 5 bases separated the two germline ends. CDR3 length equals 10 residues. Germline values: CDR1 SQVTM, CDR2 ANQGSEA. CDR3 sequence (DNA): TGCAGCGTTGAATCCGGTGAAGCTTTCTTT. Protein product: CSVESGEAFF.

The chain is built from TRBV29-1 and TRBJ2-5; D is undetermined. CDR1 is SQVTM, CDR2 ANQGSEA, per germline. Trimming removed 3 bases from V and 5 bases from J, with 7 bases in between. CDR3 size: 11 residues. The CDR3 nucleotides read TGCAGCGTTGATTCGTTGGAGACCCAGTACTTC. Protein product: CSVDSLETQYF.

This clone has only one observation. The chain recombines TRBV29-1 with TRBJ1-1; D is possibly TRBD1 (5 bases). Germline lookup yields CDR1 SQVTM and CDR2 ANQGSEA. This CDR3 is 11 amino acids long. V lost 4 bases and J 3 bases, leaving 6 bases between the germline ends. The CDR3 region is CSVAGDTEAFF. The DNA of the CDR3 is TGCAGCGTTGCGGGGGACACTGAAGCTTTCTTT.

V and J are TRBV7-9 and TRBJ2-7, with a weak D call TRBD2 (6 bases). Germline-derived CDR1 and CDR2 are SEHNR and FQNEAQ (reference sequence). Deletions cut 6 bases from V and 2 bases from J, with 14 bases between. The CDR3 loop spans 14 amino acids. This CDR3 is CASSPPSVTYEQYF. The CDR3 nucleotides are TGTGCCAGCAGTCCCCCTAGCGTAACCTACGAGCAGTACTTC.